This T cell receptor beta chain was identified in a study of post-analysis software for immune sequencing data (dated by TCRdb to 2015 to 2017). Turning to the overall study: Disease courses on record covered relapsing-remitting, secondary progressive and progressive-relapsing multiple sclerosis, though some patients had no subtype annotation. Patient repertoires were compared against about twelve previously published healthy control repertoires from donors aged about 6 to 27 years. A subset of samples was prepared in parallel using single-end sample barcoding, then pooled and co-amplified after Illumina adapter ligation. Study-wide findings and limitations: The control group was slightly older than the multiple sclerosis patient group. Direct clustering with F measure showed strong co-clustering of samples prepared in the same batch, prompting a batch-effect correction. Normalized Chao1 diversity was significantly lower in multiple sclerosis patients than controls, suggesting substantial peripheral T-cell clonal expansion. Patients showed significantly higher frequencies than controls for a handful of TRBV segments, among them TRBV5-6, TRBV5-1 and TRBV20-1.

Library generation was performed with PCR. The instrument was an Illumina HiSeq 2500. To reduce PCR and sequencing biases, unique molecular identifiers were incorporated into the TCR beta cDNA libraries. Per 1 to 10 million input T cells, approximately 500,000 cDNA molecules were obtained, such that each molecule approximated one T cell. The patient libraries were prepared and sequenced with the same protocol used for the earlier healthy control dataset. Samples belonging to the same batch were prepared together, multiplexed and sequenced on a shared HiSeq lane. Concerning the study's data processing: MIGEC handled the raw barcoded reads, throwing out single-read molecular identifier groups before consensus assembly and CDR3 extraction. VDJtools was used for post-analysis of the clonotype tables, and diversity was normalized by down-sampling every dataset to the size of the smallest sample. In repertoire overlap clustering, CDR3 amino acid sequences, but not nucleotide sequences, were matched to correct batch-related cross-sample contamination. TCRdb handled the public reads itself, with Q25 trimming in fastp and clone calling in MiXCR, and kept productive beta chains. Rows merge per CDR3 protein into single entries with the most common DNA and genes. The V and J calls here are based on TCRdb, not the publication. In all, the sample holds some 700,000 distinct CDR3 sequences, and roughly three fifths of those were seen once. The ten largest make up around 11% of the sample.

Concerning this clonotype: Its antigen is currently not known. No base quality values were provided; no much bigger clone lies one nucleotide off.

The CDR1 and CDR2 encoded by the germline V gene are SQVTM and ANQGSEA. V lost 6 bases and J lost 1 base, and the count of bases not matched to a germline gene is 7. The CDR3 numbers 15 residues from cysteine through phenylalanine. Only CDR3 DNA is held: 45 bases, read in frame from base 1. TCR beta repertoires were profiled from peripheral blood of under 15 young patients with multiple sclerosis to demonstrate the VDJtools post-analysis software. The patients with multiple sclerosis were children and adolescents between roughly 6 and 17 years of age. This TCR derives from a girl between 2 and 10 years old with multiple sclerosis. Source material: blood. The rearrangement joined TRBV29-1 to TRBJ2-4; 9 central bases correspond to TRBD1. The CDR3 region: CSVAQGAQAKNIQYF. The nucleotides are TGCAGCGTAGCACAGGGGGCGCAGGCCAAAAACATTCAGTACTTC. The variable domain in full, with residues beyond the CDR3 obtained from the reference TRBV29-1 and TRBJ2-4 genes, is SAVISQKPSRDICQRGTSLTIQCQVDSQVTMMFWYRQQPGQSLTLIATANQGSEATYESGFVIDKFPISRPNLTFSTLTVSNMSPEDSSIYLCSVAQGAQAKNIQYFGAGTRLSVL.